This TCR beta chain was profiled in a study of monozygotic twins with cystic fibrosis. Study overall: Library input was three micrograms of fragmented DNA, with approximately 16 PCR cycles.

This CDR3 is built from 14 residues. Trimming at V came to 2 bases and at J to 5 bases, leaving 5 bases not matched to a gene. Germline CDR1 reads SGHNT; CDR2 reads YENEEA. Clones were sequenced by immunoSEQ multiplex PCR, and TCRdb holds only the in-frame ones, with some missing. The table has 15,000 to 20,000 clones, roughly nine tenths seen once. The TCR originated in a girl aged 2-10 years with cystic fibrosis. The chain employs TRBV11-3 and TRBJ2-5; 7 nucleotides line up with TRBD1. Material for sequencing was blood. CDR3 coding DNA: TGTGCCAGCAGCTTAAACAGGGACAGCGAGACCCAGTACTTC. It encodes CASSLNRDSETQYF.